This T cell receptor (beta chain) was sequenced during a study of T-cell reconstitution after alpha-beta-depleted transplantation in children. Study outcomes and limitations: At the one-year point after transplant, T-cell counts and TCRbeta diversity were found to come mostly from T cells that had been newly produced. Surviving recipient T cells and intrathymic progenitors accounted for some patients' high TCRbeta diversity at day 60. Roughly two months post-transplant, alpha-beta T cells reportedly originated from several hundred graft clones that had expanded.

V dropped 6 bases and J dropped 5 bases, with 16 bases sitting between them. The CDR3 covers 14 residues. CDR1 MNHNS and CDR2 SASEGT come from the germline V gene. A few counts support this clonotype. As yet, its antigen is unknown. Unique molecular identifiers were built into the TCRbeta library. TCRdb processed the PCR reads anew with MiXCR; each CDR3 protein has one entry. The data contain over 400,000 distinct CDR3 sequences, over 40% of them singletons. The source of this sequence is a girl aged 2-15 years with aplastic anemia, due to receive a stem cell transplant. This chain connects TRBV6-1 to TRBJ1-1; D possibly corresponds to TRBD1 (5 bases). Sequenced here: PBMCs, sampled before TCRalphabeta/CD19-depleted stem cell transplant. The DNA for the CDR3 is TGTGCCAGCAGGGCGCAGGGCGGGAGGACTGAAGCTTTCTTT. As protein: CASRAQGGRTEAFF.